These T cell receptor beta chains were read from a single sample in a study of blood T cells in healthy people across ages. MiXCR was run by TCRdb on the 5' RACE reads, yielding one entry per CDR3 protein. The repertoire holds hundreds of thousands of distinct CDR3 sequences, with 44% as singletons. Sequencing was carried out using blood. All receptors come from a man aged 55 to 70 in good health. CDR3s include the opening cysteine and the closing phenylalanine or tryptophan. The D gene is left open where the match is weak. Size values are once, few and many counts, or a class for expanded clones, and some rows have none.

CDR3 DNA: TGCGCCAGCGGAGAACCAAGGGTGGACACTGAAGCTTTCTTT
CDR3 protein: CASGEPRVDTEAFF
D gene: .
clone size: .
J gene: TRBJ1-1
V gene: TRBV4-1

CDR3 DNA: TGCGCCAGCAGCCAAGGAGAGGGACAGGACTACAATGAGCAGTTCTTC
CDR3 protein: CASSQGEGQDYNEQFF
D gene: TRBD1
clone size: .
J gene: TRBJ2-1
V gene: TRBV4-1

CDR3 DNA: TGTGCCAGCAGCTTAAGCGGACCAATCCAAGAGACCCAGTTCTTC
CDR3 protein: CASSLSGPIQETQFF
D gene: .
clone size: .
J gene: TRBJ2-1
V gene: TRBV11-2

CDR3 DNA: TGCAGTGCTAGGCCCTGGGAGGTAATAAAGACCCAGTACTTC
CDR3 protein: CSARPWEVIKTQYF
D gene: .
clone size: .
J gene: TRBJ2-5
V gene: TRBV20-1

CDR3 DNA: TGCAGTGCTAGAATGGGGACGGGTAATTCACCCCTCCACTTT
CDR3 protein: CSARMGTGNSPLHF
D gene: .
clone size: few
J gene: TRBJ1-6
V gene: TRBV20-1

CDR3 DNA: TGTGCCAGCAGTCTATCTTGGGACAGGGCTTCGCTTACCGGGGAGCTGTTTTTT
CDR3 protein: CASSLSWDRASLTGELFF
D gene: TRBD1
clone size: few
J gene: TRBJ2-2
V gene: TRBV6-1

CDR3 DNA: TGTGCCAGCAGCTTGGAGGTAACTGATAACTATGGCTACACCTTC
CDR3 protein: CASSLEVTDNYGYTF
D gene: .
clone size: many
J gene: TRBJ1-2
V gene: TRBV5-5

CDR3 DNA: TGTGCCAGCAGCTTGGGAGAGGGACAGAGGGAGACCCAGTACTTC
CDR3 protein: CASSLGEGQRETQYF
D gene: TRBD1
clone size: .
J gene: TRBJ2-5
V gene: TRBV5-5

CDR3 DNA: TGTGCCAGCAGCTTAGAGGCTAGCGGGGGATCCTACGAGCAGTACTTC
CDR3 protein: CASSLEASGGSYEQYF
D gene: TRBD2
clone size: once
J gene: TRBJ2-7
V gene: TRBV11-2

CDR3 DNA: TGTGCCAGCAGCTCCCGAGGGACAGCGACCGGCTACACCTTC
CDR3 protein: CASSSRGTATGYTF
D gene: TRBD1
clone size: .
J gene: TRBJ1-2
V gene: TRBV11-3

CDR3 DNA: TGTGCCAGCAGTTACTCGCACGGGGCAGATACGCAGTATTTT
CDR3 protein: CASSYSHGADTQYF
D gene: .
clone size: few
J gene: TRBJ2-3
V gene: TRBV6-5

CDR3 DNA: TGTGCCAGCAGTGTCATCCTAGGGCCGATCTACGAGCAGTACTTC
CDR3 protein: CASSVILGPIYEQYF
D gene: .
clone size: .
J gene: TRBJ2-7
V gene: TRBV2

CDR3 DNA: TGCGCCAGCAGCCAAGACAATTCAATAGATACGCAGTATTTT
CDR3 protein: CASSQDNSIDTQYF
D gene: .
clone size: few
J gene: TRBJ2-3
V gene: TRBV4-3

CDR3 DNA: TGTGCCAGCAGCTTGATCCGGGCCCCTGAAGCTTTCTTT
CDR3 protein: CASSLIRAPEAFF
D gene: .
clone size: .
J gene: TRBJ1-1
V gene: TRBV5-6

CDR3 DNA: TGTGCCAGCAGTACCCGACAGGGGTACACTGAAGCTTTCTTT
CDR3 protein: CASSTRQGYTEAFF
D gene: TRBD1
clone size: .
J gene: TRBJ1-1
V gene: TRBV6-5

CDR3 DNA: TGCGCCAGCAGCCAAGATCGGGACGGTAATTCTGAAAAACTGTTTTTT
CDR3 protein: CASSQDRDGNSEKLFF
D gene: .
clone size: few
J gene: TRBJ1-4
V gene: TRBV4-3

CDR3 DNA: TGTGCCAGCAGTTTGCAGGAGGGCTATGGCTACACCTTC
CDR3 protein: CASSLQEGYGYTF
D gene: .
clone size: few
J gene: TRBJ1-2
V gene: TRBV12-3/TRBV12-4

CDR3 DNA: TGCGCCAGCAGAACCGGGACGGCGACCTACAATGAGCAGTACTTC
CDR3 protein: CASRTGTATYNEQYF
D gene: .
clone size: .
J gene: TRBJ2-5
V gene: TRBV5-1

CDR3 DNA: TGTGCCAGCAAGCGACTAGCGGGGGCACAAGAGACCCAGTACTTC
CDR3 protein: CASKRLAGAQETQYF
D gene: TRBD2
clone size: .
J gene: TRBJ2-5
V gene: TRBV6-5

CDR3 DNA: TGTGCCAGCAGCTTGGAATCTCGTGGCTACACCTTC
CDR3 protein: CASSLESRGYTF
D gene: .
clone size: few
J gene: TRBJ1-2
V gene: TRBV5-4

CDR3 DNA: TGTGCCAGCAGTTTACGGTGGAACTACGAGCAGTACTTC
CDR3 protein: CASSLRWNYEQYF
D gene: .
clone size: .
J gene: TRBJ2-7
V gene: TRBV12-3/TRBV12-4

CDR3 DNA: TGTGCCAGCAGCGTAGCGGGGGTCTACGAGCAGTACTTC
CDR3 protein: CASSVAGVYEQYF
D gene: .
clone size: .
J gene: TRBJ2-7
V gene: TRBV9

CDR3 DNA: TGCAGCGTTGCGGGGTTTGGAACGGATCGCACAGATACGCAGTATTTT
CDR3 protein: CSVAGFGTDRTDTQYF
D gene: .
clone size: few
J gene: TRBJ2-3
V gene: TRBV29-1

CDR3 DNA: TGTGCCAGCAGCTTCTTCGGGGGCGCGTCCAAAAACATTCAGTACTTC
CDR3 protein: CASSFFGGASKNIQYF
D gene: .
clone size: few
J gene: TRBJ2-4
V gene: TRBV5-6

CDR3 DNA: TGTGCCATCAGTGAGTCGACAGGGAATGGCTACACCTTC
CDR3 protein: CAISESTGNGYTF
D gene: TRBD1
clone size: .
J gene: TRBJ1-2
V gene: TRBV10-3

CDR3 DNA: TGTGCCAGCAGCTTAATGGGGTCGGTGGGCAATCAGCCCCAGCATTTT
CDR3 protein: CASSLMGSVGNQPQHF
D gene: .
clone size: .
J gene: TRBJ1-5
V gene: TRBV7-2

CDR3 DNA: TGTGCCAGCAGCACCAGCGGGGGGGCCTTGGATACGCAGTATTTT
CDR3 protein: CASSTSGGALDTQYF
D gene: TRBD2
clone size: .
J gene: TRBJ2-3
V gene: TRBV7-9

CDR3 DNA: TGTGCCAGCAGTCGACCCCCGAATAGGGCCAACGTCCTGACTTTC
CDR3 protein: CASSRPPNRANVLTF
D gene: .
clone size: many
J gene: TRBJ2-6
V gene: TRBV6-2/TRBV6-3

CDR3 DNA: TGTGCCAGCAGCCTATCCCGGAGCGCTACTAACTATGGCTACACCTTC
CDR3 protein: CASSLSRSATNYGYTF
D gene: .
clone size: .
J gene: TRBJ1-2
V gene: TRBV3-1

CDR3 DNA: TGTGCCAGCAGTGGACGGACAGTATTGGAGACCCAGTACTTC
CDR3 protein: CASSGRTVLETQYF
D gene: .
clone size: .
J gene: TRBJ2-5
V gene: TRBV2

CDR3 DNA: TGCGCCAGCAGCTTCGACTCGAGCGATGAAAAACTGTTTTTT
CDR3 protein: CASSFDSSDEKLFF
D gene: .
clone size: .
J gene: TRBJ1-4
V gene: TRBV5-1

CDR3 DNA: TGTGCCAGCAGTTACTCGATTGGGGTAGGAGAGACCCAGTACTTC
CDR3 protein: CASSYSIGVGETQYF
D gene: .
clone size: .
J gene: TRBJ2-5
V gene: TRBV6-6

CDR3 DNA: TGTGCCAGCAGTTTTCGGGCAGGGATAGATACGCAGTATTTT
CDR3 protein: CASSFRAGIDTQYF
D gene: .
clone size: few
J gene: TRBJ2-3
V gene: TRBV27

CDR3 DNA: TGTGCCAGCAGCTCACGGGGGGCTGAAGCTTTCTTT
CDR3 protein: CASSSRGAEAFF
D gene: .
clone size: .
J gene: TRBJ1-1
V gene: TRBV5-5

CDR3 DNA: TGTGCCAGTAGTAATCGGGGTGGAAATGAGCAGTTCTTC
CDR3 protein: CASSNRGGNEQFF
D gene: .
clone size: once
J gene: TRBJ2-1
V gene: TRBV6-5

CDR3 DNA: TGTGCCACCAGCTTCCCACAGGGCAGTCAGCCCCAGCATTTT
CDR3 protein: CATSFPQGSQPQHF
D gene: .
clone size: .
J gene: TRBJ1-5
V gene: TRBV15

CDR3 DNA: TGTGCCAGCAGTTACTCGGGGACGGAGTACAATGAGCAGTACTTC
CDR3 protein: CASSYSGTEYNEQYF
D gene: .
clone size: .
J gene: TRBJ2-5
V gene: TRBV6-5

CDR3 DNA: TGTGCCAGCAGCTTAGGAGGATTCGGGTATTCCAAAAACATTCAGTACTTC
CDR3 protein: CASSLGGFGYSKNIQYF
D gene: .
clone size: few
J gene: TRBJ2-4
V gene: TRBV7-9

CDR3 DNA: TGCAGTGCTCAAGGAAGGGGGGGGGCTCGCACTGAAGCTTTCTTT
CDR3 protein: CSAQGRGGARTEAFF
D gene: .
clone size: .
J gene: TRBJ1-1
V gene: TRBV20-1

CDR3 DNA: TGTGCCAGCAGCTTAGTCGGAACACCAGCGGGGGGGCCTTCGGTTAACGAGCAGTACTTC
CDR3 protein: CASSLVGTPAGGPSVNEQYF
D gene: TRBD2
clone size: .
J gene: TRBJ2-7
V gene: TRBV7-9

CDR3 DNA: TGTGCCAGCAGCGTACAGCCTCAGGGCGAAAAACTGTTTTTT
CDR3 protein: CASSVQPQGEKLFF
D gene: .
clone size: .
J gene: TRBJ1-4
V gene: TRBV9

CDR3 DNA: TGTGCCAGCAGCTTAGGGGACAGGGGCAGGACAGATACGCAGTATTTT
CDR3 protein: CASSLGDRGRTDTQYF
D gene: TRBD1
clone size: few
J gene: TRBJ2-3
V gene: TRBV7-9

CDR3 DNA: TGTGCCAGCAGCCGGAACCGAGAAAATGAAGCTTTCTTT
CDR3 protein: CASSRNRENEAFF
D gene: .
clone size: few
J gene: TRBJ1-1
V gene: TRBV12-3/TRBV12-4

CDR3 DNA: TGTGCCATCAGTGAGTCTGGAAACACCATATATTTT
CDR3 protein: CAISESGNTIYF
D gene: .
clone size: .
J gene: TRBJ1-3
V gene: TRBV10-3

CDR3 DNA: TGTGCCAGCAGCTTACGTAGGGCGGGGGGGGCAGATACGCAGTATTTT
CDR3 protein: CASSLRRAGGADTQYF
D gene: TRBD2
clone size: .
J gene: TRBJ2-3
V gene: TRBV7-3

CDR3 DNA: TGCAGTGCTAGAGGGTACCAGGGGGCGCCACTTGGGGCCAACGTCCTGACTTTC
CDR3 protein: CSARGYQGAPLGANVLTF
D gene: TRBD1
clone size: .
J gene: TRBJ2-6
V gene: TRBV20-1

CDR3 DNA: TGTGCCAGCAGCCAACTCCACCTGGCGGGACAGAAAAACATTCAGTACTTC
CDR3 protein: CASSQLHLAGQKNIQYF
D gene: .
clone size: few
J gene: TRBJ2-4
V gene: TRBV11-2

CDR3 DNA: TGTGCCAGCCGTCAAGCGCAACAAGAGACCCAGTACTTC
CDR3 protein: CASRQAQQETQYF
D gene: .
clone size: .
J gene: TRBJ2-5
V gene: TRBV6-1

CDR3 DNA: TGCAGCGTATTTGTCCGGGAGAATTACGAGCAGTACTTC
CDR3 protein: CSVFVRENYEQYF
D gene: .
clone size: many
J gene: TRBJ2-7
V gene: TRBV29-1

CDR3 DNA: TGTGCCAGCAGCACGGACAGGGACCATGACTACACCTTC
CDR3 protein: CASSTDRDHDYTF
D gene: TRBD1
clone size: .
J gene: TRBJ1-2
V gene: TRBV7-2